The clone carrying this TCR beta chain was counted at least ten times. Antigen: not known. With the library built for alpha chains, this beta chain is off target and its frequency is not meaningful. The time point is: sample taken at primary tumor resection. Donation came from over 60 patients with untreated early-stage non-small cell lung cancer. On each TCR cDNA molecule, a unique molecular identifier was present. Each CDR3 protein is one row after TCRdb ran MiXCR on the 5' RACE reads. The table lists 8,300 or so distinct CDR3 sequences, approximately 8.9% of them singletons. The record originates from a study of spatial heterogeneity in lung cancer. Study information: In tumor regions TCR transcript counts correlated strongly with a matched bulk RNA-seq T cell module score. General observations from the study: The study found that expanded intratumoral alpha and beta TCR counts tracked tumor mutation counts.

The CDR3 has 13 residues. The V end lost 10 bases, the J end lost 6 bases, and 19 bases lay between the germline ends. CDR1 is SGHTA, CDR2 FQGTGA, per germline. Sequenced here: lung tumor tissue, sampled at surgery. This TCR derives from a male donor with early-stage non-small cell lung cancer. This chain joins TRBV7-3 and TRBJ2-7; tentatively, D is TRBD2 (6 bases). The CDR3 DNA is TGTGCCAATCCGCGGGGCAGGGAGTGCGAGCAGTACTTC. Translated, it gives CANPRGRECEQYF.